A single sample gave rise to the 27 T cell receptor beta chains below, sequenced in a study of shared clonotypes between healthy human individuals. This table comes from immunoSEQ multiplex PCR, and its TCRdb copy is limited to in-frame clones, with some not included. The table includes 1,100,000 or so clones, approximately 80% detected once. Sample: memory CD4+ T cells from PBMCs. Subset given: CD45RA-negative fraction. Every receptor here comes from a young man in good health. Some clones in this sample may be carry-over from other donors' samples.

The chain carries TRBV19 and TRBJ2-1, with TRBD2 matching over 12 bases. The CDR3 is 17 residues long. Germline V gene data show CDR1 as LNHDA and CDR2 as SQIVND (reference sequence). J gave up 0 bases and V 6 bases, and 6 bases lay outside the gene matches. CDR3 DNA sequence: TGTGCCAGTAGCGGACTAGCGGGGACTGGCTCCTACAATGAGCAGTTCTTC. Translation gives CASSGLAGTGSYNEQFF.

This clone was picked up one time. The gene calls are TRBV5-6 and TRBJ1-1, with D possibly being TRBD1 (6 bases). Germline V CDR1 and CDR2: SGHDT, YYEEEE. The V end was cut by 5 bases, the J end by 3 bases, with 14 bases between. The CDR3 is made up of 14 amino acids. Here the CDR3 reads CASRTIGGYTEAFF. CDR3 sequence (DNA): TGTGCCAGCAGAACGATTGGGGGCTACACTGAAGCTTTCTTT.

The chain carries TRBV27 and TRBJ1-2; tentatively, D is TRBD1 (5 bases). CDR3 length: 16 amino acids. Per germline, CDR1 MNHEY and CDR2 SMNVEV (reference sequence). Trimming took 5 bases from V and 6 from J, leaving 22 bases between them. The chain's CDR3 is CASSAPGDSRRDGYTF. The CDR3 DNA reads TGTGCCAGCAGTGCCCCGGGGGACTCTCGAAGGGATGGCTACACCTTC.

The rearrangement links TRBV18 to TRBJ2-7; perhaps TRBD2 as D (5 bases). Germline CDR1 is KGHSH and CDR2 is LQKENI. V lost 0 bases and J lost 5, with 11 bases in between. The CDR3 extends over 14 amino acids. In nucleotides, the CDR3 is TGTGCCAGCTCACCACCCACTAGGACCCACGAGCAGTACTTC. Translation gives CASSPPTRTHEQYF. The full variable domain, its missing parts supplied by reference TRBV18 and TRBJ2-7, is NAGVMQNPRHLVRRRGQEARLRCSPMKGHSHVYWYRQLPEEGLKFMVYLQKENIIDESGMPKERFSAEFPKEGPSILRIQQVVRGDSAAYFCASSPPTRTHEQYFGPGTRLTVT.

In this sample, this clone turned up many times. The chain carries TRBV4-1 and TRBJ1-2; possibly TRBD1 for D (5 bases). The CDR3 is made up of 15 amino acids. With 2 bases removed from V and 7 bases from J, the gap between germline ends came to 17 bases. Germline loops: CDR1 MGHRA, CDR2 YSYEKL. For the CDR3, the DNA is TGCGCCAGCAGCCAACTTTCCGGGACGAAGATTGGCTACACCTTC. Translated: CASSQLSGTKIGYTF.

V is TRBV28 and J is TRBJ2-3; 9 bases agree with TRBD2. After removal of 7 bases from V and 4 bases from J, the junction contained 9 bases not matched to a gene. CDR1 is MDHEN and CDR2 is SYDVKM in the germline V gene. The CDR3 loop spans 15 amino acids. CDR3 amino acids: CASTPGGGGPDTQYF. DNA of the CDR3: TGTGCCAGCACTCCCGGCGGGGGGGGGCCAGATACGCAGTATTTT.

V gene TRBV12-5 combines with J gene TRBJ1-5; 8 nucleotides align to TRBD1. The junction had 12 bases not matched to a gene; V was cut back by 1 base and J by 7 bases. This CDR3 is 17 amino acids long. Germline V gene lookup returns CDR1 LGHNT and CDR2 FRNRAP. As DNA, the CDR3 is TGTGCTAGTGGTTTGGACCTGACCGACAGGGGTGACCAGCCCCAGCATTTT. Encoded protein: CASGLDLTDRGDQPQHF.

The V gene is TRBV5-1, the J gene TRBJ2-2, with 8 bases fitting TRBD1. The CDR3 is 15 residues long. Germline V CDR1 and CDR2: SGHRS, YFSETQ. The ends lost 3 bases at V and 6 bases at J; junction bases unmatched: 7. CDR3 nucleotides: TGCGCCAGCAGCTCCTTGGACAGGGCGGCCGGGGAGCTGTTTTTT. It encodes CASSSLDRAAGELFF.

This sequence joins TRBV18 and TRBJ1-1, with 10 bases fitting TRBD1. The CDR3 has 16 amino acids. Germline values: CDR1 KGHSH, CDR2 LQKENI. V lost 0 bases and J lost 4; bases outside the gene matches: 5. CDR3 in DNA: TGTGCCAGCTCACCACCGACAGGGGGCCTTTTCACTGAAGCTTTCTTT. Encoded protein: CASSPPTGGLFTEAFF.

This clone was seen ten or more times. This chain joins TRBV28 and TRBJ1-1; perhaps TRBD1 as D (6 bases). The germline CDR1 and CDR2 sequences are MDHEN and SYDVKM. This CDR3 spans 13 amino acids. With 6 bases removed from V and 7 bases from J, the gap between germline ends came to 15 bases. CDR3 residues: CASSPTSTGEAFF. In DNA, the CDR3 is TGTGCCAGCAGCCCAACCTCGACAGGTGAAGCTTTCTTT. The full variable domain, completed using reference TRBV28 and TRBJ1-1, is DVKVTQSSRYLVKRTGEKVFLECVQDMDHENMFWYRQDPGLGLRLIYFSYDVKMKEKGDIPEGYSVSREKKERFSLILESASTNQTSMYLCASSPTSTGEAFFGQGTRLTVV.

A few counts support this clone. This chain joins TRBV7-2 and TRBJ2-5; TRBD2 is a possible D gene (5 bases). CDR3 length: 15 residues. Germline assignment: CDR1 SGHTA and CDR2 FQGNSA. V was pared by 5 bases and J by 0 bases, with 13 bases between. The CDR3 protein is CASSPRPGYQETQYF. Written as DNA, the CDR3 is TGTGCCAGCAGCCCTCGTCCGGGGTACCAAGAGACCCAGTACTTC.

V is TRBV28 and J is TRBJ2-7; D not resolved. The CDR3 is made up of 11 amino acids. Germline V gene lookup returns CDR1 MDHEN and CDR2 SYDVKM. V lost 8 bases and J lost 2, with 7 bases in between. CDR3 sequence reads: CASHGTYEQYF. In nucleotides, the CDR3 is TGTGCCAGCCACGGAACCTACGAGCAGTACTTC.

The chain couples TRBV10-2 to TRBJ1-3, with 7 bases identical to TRBD1. The CDR3 extends over 15 amino acids. The V and J ends lost 7 bases and 1 base, in that order; junction bases with no gene match: 7. Germline CDR1 is WSHSY and CDR2 is SAAADI. The CDR3 reads CASTSDRVSGNTIYF. The CDR3 DNA follows: TGCGCCAGCACTTCCGACAGGGTGTCTGGAAACACCATATATTTT.

The chain has TRBV7-3 and TRBJ2-7, with 8 bases fitting TRBD2. The junction had 5 bases not matched to a gene; V was cut back by 6 bases and J by 1 base. CDR1 SGHTA and CDR2 FQGTGA come from the germline V gene. The CDR3 length is 14 residues. This chain's CDR3 is CASRGREGSYEQYF. The DNA of the CDR3 is TGTGCCAGCAGGGGCCGGGAGGGATCCTACGAGCAGTACTTC.

Only a few counts were recorded for this clone. The chain has TRBV10-1 and TRBJ2-5; D gene unclear. Trimming left V 0 bases short and J 2 bases short, with 10 bases between. The CDR3 length is 15 residues. The germline CDR1 and CDR2 sequences are WNHNN and SYGVQD (reference sequence). The CDR3 nucleotides read TGCGCCAGCAGTGAGTCGTCTGGTTTTCAAGAGACCCAGTACTTC. Its translation: CASSESSGFQETQYF.

In its sample, this clone was seen a few times. In the same sample, other DNA sequences code for this CDR3. This rearrangement joins TRBV15 to TRBJ1-2, with 7 bases aligning to TRBD1. The V and J ends lost 3 bases and 2 bases, in that order; junction bases with no gene match: 6. The CDR3 covers 15 residues. The germline V gene has CDR1 LNHNV and CDR2 YYDKDF (reference sequence). The CDR3 nucleotides read TGTGCCACCAGCAGCGGGAGGGGGCGCAACTATGGCTACACCTTC. Amino acid sequence: CATSSGRGRNYGYTF.

This chain connects TRBV28 to TRBJ1-4, with 9 bases lining up with TRBD1. With 6 bases clipped from V and 11 bases from J, the junction kept 10 bases outside the gene matches. This CDR3 has 14 amino acids. The V gene's germline CDR1 is MDHEN and CDR2 SYDVKM. CDR3 in DNA: TGTGCCAGCAGGAAGGGGGACAGGGAAGGGAAACTGTTTTTT. Protein: CASRKGDREGKLFF.

CDR3 region: CASSSGLDRSPLHF. In DNA, the CDR3 is TGTGCCAGCAGTTCGGGACTTGATCGTTCACCCCTCCACTTT. The rearrangement joins TRBV6-6 to TRBJ1-6, with a possible D match to TRBD1 (5 bases). Trimming cost V 4 bases and J 9 bases, with 13 bases left between them. Germline loops: CDR1 MNHNY, CDR2 SVGAGI (reference sequence). The CDR3 extends over 14 amino acids.

Notes on this clone: The sample contains more than one DNA sequence encoding this CDR3. The gene calls are TRBV2 and TRBJ2-1, with 8 bases lining up with TRBD1. The CDR3 length is 12 residues. V lost 8 bases, J lost 6 bases, and 3 bases stayed unmatched. Germline V gives CDR1 SNHLY, CDR2 FYNNEI. This chain's CDR3 is CASLDRGNEQFF. CDR3 sequence (DNA): TGTGCCAGCCTAGACAGGGGCAATGAGCAGTTCTTC.

The chain employs TRBV27 and TRBJ1-6; D remains unclear. This CDR3 region has 12 residues. V was pared by 3 bases and J by 8 bases, with 5 bases between. Germline V gene data show CDR1 as MNHEY and CDR2 as SMNVEV (reference sequence). In DNA, the CDR3 is TGTGCCAGCAGTTTTCCAGATTCACCCCTCCACTTT. Translated: CASSFPDSPLHF.

The chain joins TRBV28 to TRBJ2-1; tentatively, D is TRBD1 (6 bases). Germline CDR1 is MDHEN and CDR2 is SYDVKM. With 5 bases removed from V and 0 bases from J, the gap between germline ends came to 14 bases. This CDR3 has 16 residues. The CDR3 DNA sequence: TGTGCCAGCAGTCCCGTGGACAGACGCTCCTACAATGAGCAGTTCTTC. It codes for CASSPVDRRSYNEQFF. Full variable domain (rest looked up from reference TRBV28 and TRBJ2-1): DVKVTQSSRYLVKRTGEKVFLECVQDMDHENMFWYRQDPGLGLRLIYFSYDVKMKEKGDIPEGYSVSREKKERFSLILESASTNQTSMYLCASSPVDRRSYNEQFFGPGTRLTVL.

This CDR3 reads CASSLIDRGAAFF. The DNA for the CDR3 is TGTGCCAGCAGTCTAATAGACAGGGGGGCAGCTTTCTTT. The chain couples TRBV28 to TRBJ1-1, with 9 bases aligning to TRBD1. V was clipped by 5 bases and J by 10 bases; unmatched bases: 8. CDR1 is MDHEN and CDR2 is SYDVKM in the germline V gene. This CDR3 has 13 amino acids.

The V and J genes are TRBV7-3 and TRBJ2-1; D is perhaps TRBD2 (5 bases). CDR1 and CDR2 (germline): SGHTA, FQGTGA. The CDR3 is 12 amino acids. The V end lost 5 bases, the J end lost 8 bases, and 10 bases lay between the germline ends. CDR3 amino acids: CASSKTRDEQFF. The CDR3 DNA reads as TGTGCCAGCAGCAAAACTAGGGATGAGCAGTTCTTC.

This clone showed up just a few times. The V gene is TRBV10-1, the J gene TRBJ2-1; tentative D call: TRBD2 (5 bases). Deletions cut 3 bases from V and 1 base from J, with 13 bases between. CDR3 length: 16 residues. Germline V gene sequence: CDR1 WNHNN, CDR2 SYGVQD (reference sequence). Here the CDR3 reads CASSDGLTLSYNEQFF. As DNA, the CDR3 is TGCGCCAGCAGTGACGGACTCACTCTTTCCTACAATGAGCAGTTCTTC.

The sample holds one count of this clone. V is TRBV14 and J is TRBJ2-1; 9 nucleotides line up with TRBD2. Trimming at V came to 1 base and at J to 4 bases, leaving 5 bases not matched to a gene. CDR1 is SGHDN and CDR2 is FVKESK in the germline V gene. The CDR3 runs 16 residues. The CDR3 spells CASSQGGGRDYNEQFF. Written as DNA, the CDR3 is TGTGCCAGCAGCCAAGGGGGCGGGAGGGATTACAATGAGCAGTTCTTC.

The chain is built from TRBV7-9 and TRBJ2-3; 10 positions agree with TRBD2. Per germline, CDR1 SEHNR and CDR2 FQNEAQ (reference sequence). There are 16 residues in the CDR3. With V trimmed by 5 bases and J by 3 bases, 8 bases remained unmatched. DNA for the CDR3: TGTGCCAGCAGCCCGTGGAGCGGGAGGGCAACAGATACGCAGTATTTT. Residues: CASSPWSGRATDTQYF.

The rearrangement links TRBV5-1 to TRBJ2-1; TRBD2 matches 10 bases. V gave up 1 base and J gave up 7 bases; unmatched junction bases: 8. The CDR3 has 16 residues. The germline gives CDR1 SGHRS, CDR2 YFSETQ. The chain's CDR3 is CASSLFTSGTGNEQFF. CDR3 DNA: TGCGCCAGCAGCTTGTTTACTAGCGGGACCGGGAATGAGCAGTTCTTC.